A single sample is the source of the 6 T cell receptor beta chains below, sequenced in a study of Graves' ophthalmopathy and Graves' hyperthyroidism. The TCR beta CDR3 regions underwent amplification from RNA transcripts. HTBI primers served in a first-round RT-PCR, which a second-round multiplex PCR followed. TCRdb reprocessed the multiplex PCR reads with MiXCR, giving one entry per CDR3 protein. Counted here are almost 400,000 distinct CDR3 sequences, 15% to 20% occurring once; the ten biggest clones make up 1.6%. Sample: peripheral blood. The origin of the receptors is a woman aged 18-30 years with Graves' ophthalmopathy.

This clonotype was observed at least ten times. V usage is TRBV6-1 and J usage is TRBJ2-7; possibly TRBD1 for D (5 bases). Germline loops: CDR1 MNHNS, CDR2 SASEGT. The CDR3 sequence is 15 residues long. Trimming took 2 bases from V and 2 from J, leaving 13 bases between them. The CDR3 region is CASSETRAGTYEQYF. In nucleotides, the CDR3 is TGTGCCAGCAGTGAAACCAGGGCAGGTACCTACGAGCAGTACTTC.

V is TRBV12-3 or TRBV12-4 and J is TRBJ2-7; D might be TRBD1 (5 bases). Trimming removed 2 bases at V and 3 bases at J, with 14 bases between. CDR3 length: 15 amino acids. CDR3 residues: CASSLTDKRHYEQYF. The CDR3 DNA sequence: TGTGCCAGCAGTTTAACGGACAAGCGCCACTACGAGCAGTACTTC.

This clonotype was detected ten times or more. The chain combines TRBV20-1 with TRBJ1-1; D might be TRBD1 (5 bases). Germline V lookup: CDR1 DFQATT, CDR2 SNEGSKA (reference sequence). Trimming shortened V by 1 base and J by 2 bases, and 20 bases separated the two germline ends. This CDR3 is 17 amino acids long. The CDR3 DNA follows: TGCAGTGCTAGAGGGGGAGGCAGGGCCCAATATAACACTGAAGCTTTCTTT. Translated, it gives CSARGGGRAQYNTEAFF.

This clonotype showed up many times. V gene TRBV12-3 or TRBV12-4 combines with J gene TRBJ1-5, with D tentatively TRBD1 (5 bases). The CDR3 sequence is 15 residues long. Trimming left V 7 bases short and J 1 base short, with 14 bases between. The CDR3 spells CASTYEAGSNQPQHF. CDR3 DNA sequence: TGTGCCAGCACTTATGAAGCAGGGAGCAATCAGCCCCAGCATTTT.

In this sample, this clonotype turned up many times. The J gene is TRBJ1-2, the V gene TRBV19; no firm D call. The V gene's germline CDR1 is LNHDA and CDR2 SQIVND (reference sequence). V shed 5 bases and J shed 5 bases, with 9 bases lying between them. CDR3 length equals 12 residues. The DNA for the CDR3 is TGTGCCAGTAGTGCGGCTGATTATGGCTACACCTTC. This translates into CASSAADYGYTF.

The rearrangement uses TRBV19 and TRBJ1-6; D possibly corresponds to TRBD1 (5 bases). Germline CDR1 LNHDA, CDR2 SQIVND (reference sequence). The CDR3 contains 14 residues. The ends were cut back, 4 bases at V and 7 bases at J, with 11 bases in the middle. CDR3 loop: CASSTKGFNSPLHF. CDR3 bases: TGTGCCAGTAGTACCAAGGGGTTCAATTCACCCCTCCACTTT.